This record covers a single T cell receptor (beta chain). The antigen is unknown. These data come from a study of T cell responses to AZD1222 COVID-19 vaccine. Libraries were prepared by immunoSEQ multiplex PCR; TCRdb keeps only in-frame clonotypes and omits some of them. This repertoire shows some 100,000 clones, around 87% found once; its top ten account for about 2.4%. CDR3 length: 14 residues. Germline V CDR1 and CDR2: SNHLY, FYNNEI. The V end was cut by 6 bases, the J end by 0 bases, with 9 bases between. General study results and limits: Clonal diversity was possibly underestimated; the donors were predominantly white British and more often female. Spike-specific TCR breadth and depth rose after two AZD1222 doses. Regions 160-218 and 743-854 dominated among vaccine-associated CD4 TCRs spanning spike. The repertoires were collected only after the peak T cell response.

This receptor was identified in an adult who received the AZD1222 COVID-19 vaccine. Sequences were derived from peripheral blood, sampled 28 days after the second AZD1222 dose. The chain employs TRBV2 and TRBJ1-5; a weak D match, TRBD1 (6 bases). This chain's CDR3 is CASRDSYSNQPQHF. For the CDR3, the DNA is TGTGCCAGCAGGGACAGCTATAGCAATCAGCCCCAGCATTTT. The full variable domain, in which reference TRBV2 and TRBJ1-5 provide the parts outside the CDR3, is EPEVTQTPSHQVTQMGQEVILRCVPISNHLYFYWYRQILGQKVEFLVSFYNNEISEKSEIFDDQFSVERPDGSNFTLKIRSTKLEDSAMYFCASRDSYSNQPQHFGDGTRLSIL.